Below, 6 T cell receptor beta chains from the same sample are listed, as sequenced in a study of cytotoxic CD8 clonotypes in ibrutinib-treated CLL. Sequencing used immunoSEQ multiplex PCR; TCRdb keeps in-frame clones, though not all of them. The sample contains about 50,000 clones, roughly 57% of which appear only once. The sequences come from PBMCs, collected after 24 months of ibrutinib treatment. These receptors all come from a human donor with chronic lymphocytic leukemia.

The chain employs TRBV13 and TRBJ2-6; D is undetermined. This CDR3 region has 14 residues. Germline values: CDR1 PRHDT, CDR2 FYEKMQ (reference sequence). V was shortened by 5 bases and J by 4 bases, with 9 bases between the two germline ends. CDR3 residues: CASSTPSGANVLTF. CDR3 DNA: TGTGCCAGCAGCACCCCTTCGGGGGCCAACGTCCTGACTTTC.

The rearrangement links TRBV19 to TRBJ2-7; TRBD2 might be the D (6 bases). The V gene lost 1 base and the J gene lost 0 bases, with 16 bases spanning the gap. The CDR3 has 17 amino acids. CDR1 and CDR2 (germline): LNHDA, SQIVND (reference sequence). CDR3 amino acids: CASSIAGGSGLSYEQYF. The CDR3, as DNA: TGTGCCAGTAGTATAGCTGGAGGTAGCGGCCTCTCCTACGAGCAGTACTTC.

This chain connects TRBV19 to TRBJ1-2, with D tentatively TRBD1 (5 bases). Per the germline V gene, CDR1 is LNHDA and CDR2 is SQIVND (reference sequence). The CDR3 consists of 15 residues. Trimming cost V 7 bases and J 0 bases, with 15 bases left between them. The CDR3 reads CASTRGDSPNYGYTF. The CDR3 DNA follows: TGTGCCAGTACCCGAGGAGACAGCCCTAACTATGGCTACACCTTC. The whole variable domain, remainder taken from reference TRBV19 and TRBJ1-2, is DGGITQSPKYLFRKEGQNVTLSCEQNLNHDAMYWYRQDPGQGLRLIYYSQIVNDFQKGDIAEGYSVSREKKESFPLTVTSAQKNPTAFYLCASTRGDSPNYGYTFGSGTRLTVV.

The V call is TRBV27, the J call TRBJ2-2; D perhaps matches TRBD1 (5 bases). The V end was cut by 5 bases, the J end by 4 bases, with 11 bases between. The CDR3 totals 14 residues. The V gene's germline CDR1 is MNHEY and CDR2 SMNVEV (reference sequence). Here the CDR3 reads CASSVTQGTGELFF. DNA of the CDR3: TGTGCCAGCAGTGTCACCCAGGGCACCGGGGAGCTGTTTTTT.

V usage is TRBV5-1 and J usage is TRBJ2-5; D is uncertain. The CDR3 has 15 residues. V lost 4 bases and J lost 2, with 15 bases in between. Germline lookup yields CDR1 SGHRS and CDR2 YFSETQ. CDR3 loop: CASSPGRAPQETQYF. CDR3 sequence (DNA): TGCGCCAGCAGCCCCGGAAGGGCCCCTCAAGAGACCCAGTACTTC.

The V gene is TRBV7-9, the J gene TRBJ1-5; D uncertain. The length of the CDR3 is 13 residues. CDR1 SEHNR and CDR2 FQNEAQ come from the germline V gene (reference sequence). Between the trimmed V and J ends, which lost 1 base and 1 base, there was a span of 2 bases. The CDR3 region has the DNA TGTGCCAGCAGCTTAGACAGCAATCAGCCCCAGCATTTT. It translates to CASSLDSNQPQHF.